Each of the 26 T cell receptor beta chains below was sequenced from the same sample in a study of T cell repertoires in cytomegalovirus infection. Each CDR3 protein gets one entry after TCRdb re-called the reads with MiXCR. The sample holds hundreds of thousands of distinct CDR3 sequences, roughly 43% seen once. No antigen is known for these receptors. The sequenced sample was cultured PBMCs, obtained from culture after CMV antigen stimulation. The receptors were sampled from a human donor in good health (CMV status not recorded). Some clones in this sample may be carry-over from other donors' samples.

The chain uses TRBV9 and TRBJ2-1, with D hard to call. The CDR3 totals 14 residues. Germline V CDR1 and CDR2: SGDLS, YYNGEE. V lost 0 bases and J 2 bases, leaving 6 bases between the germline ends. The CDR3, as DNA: TGTGCCAGCAGCGTAGGGGGTACCTACAATGAGCAGTTCTTC. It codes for CASSVGGTYNEQFF.

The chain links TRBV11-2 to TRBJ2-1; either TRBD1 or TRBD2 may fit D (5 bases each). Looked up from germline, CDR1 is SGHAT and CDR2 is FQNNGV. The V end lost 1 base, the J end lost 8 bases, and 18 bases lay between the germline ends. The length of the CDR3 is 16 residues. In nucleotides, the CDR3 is TGTGCCAGCAGCTTAGTTGGCGGGTCTTGGGGCGATGAGCAGTTCTTC. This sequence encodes CASSLVGGSWGDEQFF. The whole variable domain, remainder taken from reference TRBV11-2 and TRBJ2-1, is EAGVAQSPRYKIIEKRQSVAFWCNPISGHATLYWYQQILGQGPKLLIQFQNNGVVDDSQLPKDRFSAERLKGVDSTLKIQPAKLEDSAVYLCASSLVGGSWGDEQFFGPGTRLTVL.

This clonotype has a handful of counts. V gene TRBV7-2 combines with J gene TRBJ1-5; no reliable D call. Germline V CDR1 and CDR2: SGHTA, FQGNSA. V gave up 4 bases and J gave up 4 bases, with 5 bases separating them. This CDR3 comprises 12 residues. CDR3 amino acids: CASSSFNQPQHF. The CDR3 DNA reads TGTGCCAGCAGCTCGTTTAATCAGCCCCAGCATTTT.

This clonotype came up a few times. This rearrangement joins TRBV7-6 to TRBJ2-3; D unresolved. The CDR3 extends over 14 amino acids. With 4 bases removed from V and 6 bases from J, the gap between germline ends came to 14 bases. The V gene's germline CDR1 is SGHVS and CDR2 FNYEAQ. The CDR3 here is CASSSPNMPDTQYF. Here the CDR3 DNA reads TGTGCCAGCAGCTCACCTAACATGCCCGATACGCAGTATTTT.

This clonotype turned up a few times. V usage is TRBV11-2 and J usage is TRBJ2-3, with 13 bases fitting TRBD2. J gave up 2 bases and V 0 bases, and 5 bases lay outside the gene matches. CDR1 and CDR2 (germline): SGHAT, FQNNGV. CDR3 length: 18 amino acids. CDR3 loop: CASSLDPGLAGTTDTQYF. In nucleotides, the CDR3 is TGTGCCAGCAGCTTAGATCCGGGACTAGCGGGAACCACAGATACGCAGTATTTT. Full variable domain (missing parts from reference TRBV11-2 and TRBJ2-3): EAGVAQSPRYKIIEKRQSVAFWCNPISGHATLYWYQQILGQGPKLLIQFQNNGVVDDSQLPKDRFSAERLKGVDSTLKIQPAKLEDSAVYLCASSLDPGLAGTTDTQYFGPGTRLTVL.

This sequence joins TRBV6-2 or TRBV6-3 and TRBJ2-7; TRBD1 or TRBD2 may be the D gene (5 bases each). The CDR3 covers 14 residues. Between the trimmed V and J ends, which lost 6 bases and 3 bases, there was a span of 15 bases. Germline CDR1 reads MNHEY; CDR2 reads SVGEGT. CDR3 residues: CASSHATGHYEQYF. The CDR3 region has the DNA TGTGCCAGCAGCCACGCCACGGGGCACTACGAGCAGTACTTC.

Written as DNA, the CDR3 is TGTGCCAGCAGTTTTCGGCAGGGCTATGGCTACACCTTC. Translation gives CASSFRQGYGYTF. The rearrangement links TRBV12-3 or TRBV12-4 to TRBJ1-2; a possible D gene is TRBD1 (5 bases). The V gene lost 3 bases and the J gene lost 4 bases, with 9 bases spanning the gap. The CDR3 runs 13 residues.

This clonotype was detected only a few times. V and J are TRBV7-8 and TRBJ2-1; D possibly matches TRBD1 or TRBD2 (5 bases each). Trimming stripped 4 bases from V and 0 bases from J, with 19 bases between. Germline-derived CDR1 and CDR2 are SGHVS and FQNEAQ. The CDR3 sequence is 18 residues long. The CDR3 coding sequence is TGTGCCAGCAGCTCTAGCCTTAGATACAGGAGCTCCTACAATGAGCAGTTCTTC. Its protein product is CASSSSLRYRSSYNEQFF.

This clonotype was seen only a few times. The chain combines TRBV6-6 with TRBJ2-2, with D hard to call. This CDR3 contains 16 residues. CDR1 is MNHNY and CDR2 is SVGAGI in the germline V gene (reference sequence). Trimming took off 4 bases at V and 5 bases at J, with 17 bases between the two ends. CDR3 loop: CASSSPLDLGTGELFF. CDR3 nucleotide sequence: TGTGCCAGCAGTTCGCCCCTAGACTTAGGGACCGGGGAGCTGTTTTTT.

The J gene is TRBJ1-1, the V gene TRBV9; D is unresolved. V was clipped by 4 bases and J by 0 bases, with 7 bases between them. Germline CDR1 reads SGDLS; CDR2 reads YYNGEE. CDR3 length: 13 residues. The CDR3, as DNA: TGTGCCAGCAGCCAAGGGATGAACACTGAAGCTTTCTTT. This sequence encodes CASSQGMNTEAFF.

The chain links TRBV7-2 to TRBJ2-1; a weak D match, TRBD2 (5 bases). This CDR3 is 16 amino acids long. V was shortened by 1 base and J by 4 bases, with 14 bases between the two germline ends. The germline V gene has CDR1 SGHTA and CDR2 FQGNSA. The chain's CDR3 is CASSLGFGEGYNEQFF. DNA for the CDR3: TGTGCCAGCAGCTTAGGTTTCGGGGAAGGTTACAATGAGCAGTTCTTC.

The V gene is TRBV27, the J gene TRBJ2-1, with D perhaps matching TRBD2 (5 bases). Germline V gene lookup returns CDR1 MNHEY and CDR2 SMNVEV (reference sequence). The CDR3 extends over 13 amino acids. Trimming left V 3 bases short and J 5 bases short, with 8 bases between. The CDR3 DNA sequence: TGTGCCAGCAGTTTCGTGCGGGACAATGAGCAGTTCTTC. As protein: CASSFVRDNEQFF.

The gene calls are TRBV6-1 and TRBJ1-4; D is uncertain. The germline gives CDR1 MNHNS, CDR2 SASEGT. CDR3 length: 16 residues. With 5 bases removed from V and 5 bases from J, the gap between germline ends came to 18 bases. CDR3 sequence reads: CASSYPFEKTNEKLFF. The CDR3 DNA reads TGTGCCAGCAGTTACCCGTTCGAGAAGACCAATGAAAAACTGTTTTTT.

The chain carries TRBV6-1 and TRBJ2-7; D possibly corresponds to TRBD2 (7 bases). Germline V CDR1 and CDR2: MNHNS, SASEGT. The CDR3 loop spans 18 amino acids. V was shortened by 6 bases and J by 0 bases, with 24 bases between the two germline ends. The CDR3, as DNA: TGTGCCAGCAGCGCCAGGCTTACCCCGGGGGGCGCCTCCTACGAGCAGTACTTC. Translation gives CASSARLTPGGASYEQYF.

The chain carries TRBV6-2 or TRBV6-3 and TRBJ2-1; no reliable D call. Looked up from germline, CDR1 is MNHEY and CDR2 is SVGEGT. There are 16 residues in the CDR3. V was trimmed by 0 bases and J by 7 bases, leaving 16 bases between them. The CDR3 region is CASSYSGAELVNEQFF. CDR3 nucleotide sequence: TGTGCCAGCAGTTACTCCGGCGCCGAGTTGGTAAATGAGCAGTTCTTC.

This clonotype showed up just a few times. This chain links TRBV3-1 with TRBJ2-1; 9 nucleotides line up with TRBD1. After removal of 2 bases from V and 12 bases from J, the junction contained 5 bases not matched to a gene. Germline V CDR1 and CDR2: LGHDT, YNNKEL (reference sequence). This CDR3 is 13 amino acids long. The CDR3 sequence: CASSQNLDRGQFF. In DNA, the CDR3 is TGTGCCAGCAGCCAAAACTTGGACAGGGGGCAGTTCTTC.

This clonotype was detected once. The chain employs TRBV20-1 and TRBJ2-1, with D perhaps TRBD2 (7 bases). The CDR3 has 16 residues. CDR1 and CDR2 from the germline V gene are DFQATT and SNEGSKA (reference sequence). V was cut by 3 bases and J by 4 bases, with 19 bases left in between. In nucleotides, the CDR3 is TGCAGTGCTAGGGGGGGGGCTAGCGGACTGTACAATGAGCAGTTCTTC. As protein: CSARGGASGLYNEQFF.

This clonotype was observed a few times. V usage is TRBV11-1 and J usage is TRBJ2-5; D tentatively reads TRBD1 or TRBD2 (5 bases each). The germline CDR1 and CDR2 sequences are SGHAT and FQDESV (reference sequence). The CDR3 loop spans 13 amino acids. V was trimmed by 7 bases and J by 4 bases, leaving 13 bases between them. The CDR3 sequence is CASTTSGRETQYF. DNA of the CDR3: TGTGCCAGCACCACTTCAGGGAGAGAGACCCAGTACTTC.

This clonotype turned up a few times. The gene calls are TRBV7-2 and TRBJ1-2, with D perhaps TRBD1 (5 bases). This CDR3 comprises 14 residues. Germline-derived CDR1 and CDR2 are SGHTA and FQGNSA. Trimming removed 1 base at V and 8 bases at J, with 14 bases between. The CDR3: CASSLGYRTGGYTF. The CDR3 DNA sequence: TGTGCCAGCAGCTTAGGGTACAGGACGGGAGGCTACACCTTC.

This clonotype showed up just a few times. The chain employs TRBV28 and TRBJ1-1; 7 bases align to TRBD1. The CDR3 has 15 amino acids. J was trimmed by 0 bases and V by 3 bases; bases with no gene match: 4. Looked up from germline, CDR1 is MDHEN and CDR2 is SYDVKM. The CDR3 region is CASSFGDRVNTEAFF. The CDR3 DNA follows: TGTGCCAGCAGTTTCGGGGACAGAGTGAACACTGAAGCTTTCTTT.

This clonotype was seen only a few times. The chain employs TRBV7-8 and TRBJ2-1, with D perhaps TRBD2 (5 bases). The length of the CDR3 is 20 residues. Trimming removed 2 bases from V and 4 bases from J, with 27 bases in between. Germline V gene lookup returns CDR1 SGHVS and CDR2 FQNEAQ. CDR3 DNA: TGTGCCAGCAGCTTATTTGGCGGACTCCAGCCGGAGCGACCTTACAATGAGCAGTTCTTC. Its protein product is CASSLFGGLQPERPYNEQFF.

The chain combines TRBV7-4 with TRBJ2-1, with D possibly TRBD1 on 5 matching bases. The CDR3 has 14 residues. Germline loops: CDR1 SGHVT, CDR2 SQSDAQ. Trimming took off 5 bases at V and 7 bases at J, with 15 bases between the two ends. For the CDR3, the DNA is TGTGCCAGCAGCCTCCTAACAGGCGGAAATGAGCAGTTCTTC. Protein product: CASSLLTGGNEQFF.

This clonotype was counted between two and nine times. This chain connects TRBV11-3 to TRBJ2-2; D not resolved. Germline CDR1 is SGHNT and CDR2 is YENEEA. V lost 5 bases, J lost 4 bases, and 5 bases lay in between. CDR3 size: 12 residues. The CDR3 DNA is TGTGCCAGCAGCCCGGCCACCGGGGAGCTGTTTTTT. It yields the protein CASSPATGELFF. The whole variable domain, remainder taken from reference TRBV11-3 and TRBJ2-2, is EAGVVQSPRYKIIEKKQPVAFWCNPISGHNTLYWYLQNLGQGPELLIRYENEEAVDDSQLPKDRFSAERLKGVDSTLKIQPAELGDSAVYLCASSPATGELFFGEGSRLTVL.

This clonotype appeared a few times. CDR3: CASSDPSARFSYEQYF. The CDR3 DNA reads as TGTGCCAGCAGTGATCCCAGCGCAAGGTTCTCCTACGAGCAGTACTTC. The chain recombines TRBV25-1 with TRBJ2-7; D unclear. There are 16 residues in the CDR3. Trimming took off 3 bases at V and 0 bases at J, with 15 bases between the two ends. Per germline, CDR1 MGHDK and CDR2 SYGVNS.

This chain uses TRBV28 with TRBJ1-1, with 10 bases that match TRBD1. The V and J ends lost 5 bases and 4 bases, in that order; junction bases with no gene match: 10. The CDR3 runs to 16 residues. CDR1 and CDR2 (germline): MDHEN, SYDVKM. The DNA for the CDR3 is TGTGCCAGCAGTATAAGACCGGGACAGGGGCTCACTGAAGCTTTCTTT. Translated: CASSIRPGQGLTEAFF.

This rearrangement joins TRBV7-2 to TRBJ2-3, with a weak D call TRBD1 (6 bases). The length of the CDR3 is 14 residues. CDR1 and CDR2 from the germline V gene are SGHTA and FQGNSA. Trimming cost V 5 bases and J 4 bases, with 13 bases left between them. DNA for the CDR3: TGTGCCAGCAGCCTACTGGGGGCACCAGATACGCAGTATTTT. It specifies CASSLLGAPDTQYF.